What follows are 9 T cell receptor beta chains derived from one specimen sequenced in a study of cytomegalovirus exposure and HLA in healthy donors. The PCR contained 60 Vbeta and 13 Jbeta primers. Sequencing used immunoSEQ multiplex PCR; TCRdb keeps in-frame clones, though not all of them. Its table lists roughly 60,000 clones. The source material was PBMCs. The origin of the receptors is a woman under 30 in good health and CMV-seronegative.

The chain employs TRBV6-1 and TRBJ2-7; D possibly corresponds to TRBD2 (5 bases). This CDR3 has 18 amino acids. The V gene's germline CDR1 is MNHNS and CDR2 SASEGT. Trimming pared 1 base from V and 3 bases from J, leaving 22 bases between. In DNA form, the CDR3 reads TGTGCCAGCAGTGAAGTTCAGAGACGGTGGATCGGGGTCTACGAGCAGTACTTC. Translation: CASSEVQRRWIGVYEQYF.

The chain combines TRBV7-3 with TRBJ1-2; TRBD1 is a possible D gene (5 bases). Germline-derived CDR1 and CDR2 are SGHTA and FQGTGA. The CDR3 totals 13 residues. V was shortened by 1 base and J by 8 bases, with 11 bases between the two germline ends. CDR3 residues: CASSLIREGGYTF. The CDR3 DNA is TGTGCCAGCAGCTTAATACGGGAGGGGGGCTACACCTTC.

The chain couples TRBV28 to TRBJ2-4, with TRBD1 matching over 10 bases. Germline V gene lookup returns CDR1 MDHEN and CDR2 SYDVKM. J gave up 5 bases and V 7 bases, and 11 bases lay outside the gene matches. The CDR3 is made up of 16 amino acids. The CDR3 sequence is CASTRPGQGTENIQYF. The DNA of the CDR3 is TGTGCCAGCACAAGACCGGGACAGGGGACGGAAAACATTCAGTACTTC.

This chain joins TRBV7-9 and TRBJ1-2; 9 bases map to TRBD1. CDR1 is SEHNR and CDR2 is FQNEAQ in the germline V gene (reference sequence). Losses at the gene ends were 3 bases for V and 4 bases for J; bases not matched to a gene: 9. The CDR3 is 16 residues long. CDR3 loop: CASSFLGTGRSYGYTF. The CDR3 bases are TGTGCCAGCAGCTTTCTCGGGACAGGGCGCTCCTATGGCTACACCTTC.

This sequence joins TRBV5-1 and TRBJ1-6, with D possibly matching TRBD1 (6 bases). The ends were cut back, 3 bases at V and 7 bases at J, with 17 bases in the middle. The CDR3 extends over 16 amino acids. CDR1 is SGHRS and CDR2 is YFSETQ in the germline V gene. The DNA of the CDR3 is TGCGCCAGCAGCTCGACAACAGGGTTAGGGAATTCACCCCTCCACTTT. Encoded protein: CASSSTTGLGNSPLHF. Looking up the rest from reference TRBV5-1 and TRBJ1-6 gives the full variable domain: KAGVTQTPRYLIKTRGQQVTLSCSPISGHRSVSWYQQTPGQGLQFLFEYFSETQRNKGNFPGRFSGRQFSNSRSEMNVSTLELGDSALYLCASSSTTGLGNSPLHFGNGTRLTVT.

The chain carries TRBV7-6 and TRBJ1-3; D call uncertain. Per germline, CDR1 SGHVS and CDR2 FNYEAQ. The CDR3 loop spans 13 amino acids. V was shortened by 6 bases and J by 2 bases, with 8 bases between the two germline ends. As DNA, the CDR3 is TGTGCCAGCAGACCCAACACTGGAAACACCATATATTTT. This gives the protein CASRPNTGNTIYF.

The rearrangement joins TRBV23-1 to TRBJ1-1, with 7 bases fitting TRBD1. TRBV23-1 is given ORF status, its function remaining uncertain. CDR3 size: 15 residues. Losses at the gene ends were 8 bases for V and 0 bases for J; bases not matched to a gene: 9. CDR3 DNA: TGCGCCAGCGGTTTTCCGGGACAGCTGAACACTGAAGCTTTCTTT. This codes for CASGFPGQLNTEAFF.

The chain is built from TRBV9 and TRBJ2-3; possible D gene TRBD2, 6 bases. The V gene lost 4 bases and the J gene lost 6 bases, with 15 bases spanning the gap. The CDR3 has 14 residues. Germline values: CDR1 SGDLS, CDR2 YYNGEE. CDR3 DNA sequence: TGTGCCAGCAGCCCACCCTTAGCGGAGGATACGCAGTATTTT. Residues: CASSPPLAEDTQYF.

The chain links TRBV18 to TRBJ1-2; TRBD1 aligns across 10 bases. CDR1 KGHSH and CDR2 LQKENI come from the germline V gene. V lost 3 bases and J lost 6; bases outside the gene matches: 7. The CDR3 loop spans 15 amino acids. CDR3 bases: TGTGCCAGCTCACCGGATCCAGGGACAGGGGATGGCTACACCTTC. It encodes CASSPDPGTGDGYTF.